This T cell receptor beta chain is from a study of blood T cell repertoires in COVID-19. Participants had their cohort set by participant-reported clinical history. As originally analysed: Estimation of nucleated cell counts was performed using reference gene primer amplification. Produced via immunoSEQ multiplex PCR; TCRdb's table is partial and in-frame only. V and J calls and clone size are given by that table; D and trimming were obtained from the DNA. Among a few hundred thousand clones, more than 85% were seen once, and the ten largest hold approximately 8%. Trimming left V 5 bases short and J 4 bases short, with 9 bases between. This CDR3 spans 13 amino acids. CDR1 and CDR2 from the germline V gene are MDHEN and SYDVKM.

The sequencing sample was made of PBMCs or T cells enriched from blood (not recorded which). The receptor comes from a woman aged 60 to 75 who had recovered from COVID-19. This chain uses TRBV28 with TRBJ1-3; D remains ambiguous. The CDR3 sequence: CASSPRFGNTIYF. For the CDR3, the DNA is TGTGCCAGCAGTCCTCGGTTCGGAAACACCATATATTTT.